This T cell receptor (beta chain) was sequenced for a study of technical replicates of blood from a few donors. Sequencing used immunoSEQ multiplex PCR; TCRdb keeps in-frame clones, though not all of them. This sample has 60,000 to 85,000 clones; approximately 94% occur once, and the top ten carry about 0.35%. This CDR3 is 15 amino acids long. CDR1 and CDR2 from the germline V gene are KGHSH and LQKENI. Unmatched junction bases numbered 10, after V lost 4 bases and J lost 5 bases. The source is a human donor in good health. The gene calls are TRBV18 and TRBJ2-7; 8 bases fit TRBD1. What was sequenced was T cells isolated from PBMCs. CDR3 DNA sequence: TGTGCCAGCTCACGGAATGGACAGGGAGACAACGAGCAGTACTTC. Its translation is CASSRNGQGDNEQYF.